The 29 T cell receptor beta chains below come from one sample, sequenced in a study of neurological immune-mediated disorders. TCRdb independently ran MiXCR on the 5' RACE reads; one entry per CDR3 protein. This table has under 75,000 distinct CDR3 sequences, 3% to 4% appearing once. Sequenced sample: PBMCs. These TCRs come from a woman aged 55-70 years with multiple sclerosis.

This clonotype appeared many times. The V gene is TRBV20-1, the J gene TRBJ2-3, with 10 bases identical to TRBD2. The CDR3 length is 16 residues. Per the germline V gene, CDR1 is DFQATT and CDR2 is SNEGSKA (reference sequence). The V segment lost 2 bases and the J segment 2 bases; nucleotides outside the gene matches: 7. The CDR3, as DNA: TGCAGTGCTAGACCGCCTAGCGGGGGATCCACAGATACGCAGTATTTT. Translation gives CSARPPSGGSTDTQYF.

This clonotype was seen many times. The chain employs TRBV3-1 and TRBJ2-3, with 10 bases fitting TRBD2. This CDR3 comprises 18 residues. Trimming removed 1 base from V and 4 bases from J; junction bases left unmatched: 11. The germline V gene encodes CDR1 LGHDT and CDR2 YNNKEL (reference sequence). CDR3: CASSQVASGSLIADTQYF. In DNA, the CDR3 is TGTGCCAGCAGCCAAGTGGCTAGCGGGAGTTTAATCGCAGATACGCAGTATTTT.

This clonotype was picked up many times. This chain connects TRBV7-8 to TRBJ1-1; perhaps TRBD1 as D (5 bases). This CDR3 comprises 16 residues. Germline V gene lookup returns CDR1 SGHVS and CDR2 FQNEAQ. V shed 3 bases and J shed 0 bases, with 14 bases lying between them. For the CDR3, the DNA is TGTGCCAGCAGCTTCAGGGTGGCAAGGATGAACACTGAAGCTTTCTTT. It yields the protein CASSFRVARMNTEAFF. Looking up the rest from reference TRBV7-8 and TRBJ1-1 gives the full variable domain: GAGVSQSPRYKVAKRGQDVALRCDPISGHVSLFWYQQALGQGPEFLTYFQNEAQLDKSGLPSDRFFAERPEGSVSTLKIQRTQQEDSAVYLCASSFRVARMNTEAFFGQGTRLTVV.

This clonotype was seen many times. The J gene is TRBJ2-2, the V gene TRBV7-9; D assignment may be TRBD1 or TRBD2 (5 bases each). The CDR3 totals 18 residues. Trimming removed 5 bases from V and 1 base from J, with 20 bases in between. The germline V gene encodes CDR1 SEHNR and CDR2 FQNEAQ (reference sequence). CDR3: CASSGVDSGPLNTGELFF. CDR3 nucleotide sequence: TGTGCCAGCAGCGGAGTTGATTCGGGACCCCTGAACACCGGGGAGCTGTTTTTT.

Judged by abundance, this clonotype is medium-sized (0.01 to 0.1%). The CDR3 DNA reads as TGTGCCAGCGGCAGGGTTCCGAGCTCCTACGAGCAGTACTTC. Translation gives CASGRVPSSYEQYF. This chain uses TRBV28 with TRBJ2-7, with D perhaps matching TRBD1 (5 bases). The CDR3 has 14 residues. Germline CDR1 and CDR2: MDHEN and SYDVKM. V was shortened by 8 bases and J by 0 bases, with 14 bases between the two germline ends.

This clonotype turned up a few times. J is TRBJ1-4 and V is TRBV12-3 or TRBV12-4; no reliable D call. This CDR3 spans 13 amino acids. V lost 5 bases and J lost 8, with 12 bases in between. In DNA, the CDR3 is TGTGCCAGCAGTCTGGGATTATCAGAAAAACTGTTTTTT. Translated: CASSLGLSEKLFF.

This clonotype was found many times. The chain employs TRBV20-1 and TRBJ2-5; D gene unclear. The CDR3 is 11 residues long. CDR1 and CDR2 from the germline V gene are DFQATT and SNEGSKA (reference sequence). V was pared by 5 bases and J by 5 bases, with 9 bases between. As DNA, the CDR3 is TGCAGTGCTCCAGCCCCCGAGACCCAGTACTTC. This gives the protein CSAPAPETQYF.

In this sample, this clonotype turned up many times. The V and J genes are TRBV20-1 and TRBJ2-7, with a possible D match to TRBD1 (5 bases). CDR1 DFQATT and CDR2 SNEGSKA come from the germline V gene (reference sequence). This CDR3 region has 11 residues. V was cut by 4 bases and J by 3 bases, with 7 bases left in between. CDR3 nucleotide sequence: TGCAGTGCTAAGGACATCTACGAGCAGTACTTC. Amino acids: CSAKDIYEQYF.

This clonotype came up many times. The V and J genes are TRBV4-3 and TRBJ2-2, with 8 positions matching TRBD1. Germline CDR1 LGHNA, CDR2 YSLEER. This CDR3 contains 14 residues. V gave up 1 base and J gave up 12 bases; unmatched junction bases: 7. In DNA form, the CDR3 reads TGCGCCAGCAGCCAAGCGGGACAGGACTTCAAGCTGTTTTTT. Its translation: CASSQAGQDFKLFF.

This clonotype was counted many times. V is TRBV2 and J is TRBJ2-2; a weak D match, TRBD2 (6 bases). CDR3 length: 14 residues. The germline V gene has CDR1 SNHLY and CDR2 FYNNEI. V was shortened by 7 bases and J by 6 bases, with 15 bases between the two germline ends. The CDR3 region has the DNA TGTGCCAGCATGAGGGACTCAAGCCCCGGGGAGCTGTTTTTT. It yields the protein CASMRDSSPGELFF.

In this sample, this clonotype turned up many times. The rearrangement uses TRBV6-6 and TRBJ2-1; D is perhaps TRBD1 (6 bases). CDR3 length: 13 residues. Trimming pared 7 bases from V and 6 bases from J, leaving 13 bases between. Germline V lookup: CDR1 MNHNY, CDR2 SVGAGI (reference sequence). The CDR3 protein is CASTSRGSNEQFF. The CDR3 DNA reads as TGTGCCAGCACCTCAAGGGGGAGCAATGAGCAGTTCTTC.

This clonotype came up many times. The chain employs TRBV6-6 and TRBJ1-5, with 10 positions matching TRBD1. V trimming: 5 bases; J trimming: 7 bases; junction bases outside the gene matches: 8. Looked up from germline, CDR1 is MNHNY and CDR2 is SVGAGI (reference sequence). The CDR3 has 15 amino acids. This CDR3 is CASSKMGQGIQPQHF. CDR3 in DNA: TGTGCCAGCAGTAAAATGGGACAGGGGATCCAGCCCCAGCATTTT.

This chain connects TRBV18 to TRBJ2-7; weak D call: TRBD2 (5 bases). Germline V CDR1 and CDR2: KGHSH, LQKENI. The CDR3 has 13 residues. Trimming shortened V by 5 bases and J by 5 bases, and 13 bases separated the two germline ends. CDR3 nucleotide sequence: TGTGCCAGCTCATTAGCGCTTCGGGACGAGCAGTACTTC. It encodes CASSLALRDEQYF.

There are many counts of this clonotype. The V and J genes are TRBV6-5 and TRBJ1-2, with 9 bases identical to TRBD1. V lost 2 bases, J lost 7 bases, and 8 bases stayed unmatched. Germline-derived CDR1 and CDR2 are MNHEY and SVGAGI. CDR3 length equals 15 residues. The CDR3 loop is CASSYQGQGGSGYTF. Written as DNA, the CDR3 is TGTGCCAGCAGTTACCAGGGACAGGGAGGTAGTGGCTACACCTTC.

This clonotype has ten or more counts. The V call is TRBV12-3 or TRBV12-4, the J call TRBJ2-1; D is unresolved. V was clipped by 4 bases and J by 0 bases, with 13 bases between them. This CDR3 has 16 residues. CDR3 nucleotide sequence: TGTGCCAGCAGTTCAGACCCTTCGGGCTCCTACAATGAGCAGTTCTTC. Its protein product is CASSSDPSGSYNEQFF.

In its sample, this clonotype was seen many times. The chain has TRBV28 and TRBJ2-3; the D is unclear. Germline CDR1 MDHEN, CDR2 SYDVKM. CDR3 length equals 15 residues. Trimming took 4 bases from V and 1 from J, leaving 12 bases between them. The CDR3 region is CASSSTDLRTDTQYF. The CDR3 region has the DNA TGTGCCAGCAGTTCGACCGACTTGCGCACAGATACGCAGTATTTT.

The sample holds many counts of this clonotype. The gene calls are TRBV20-1 and TRBJ2-1; D uncertain. V lost 2 bases and J 0 bases, leaving 20 bases between the germline ends. This CDR3 contains 18 residues. Germline V lookup: CDR1 DFQATT, CDR2 SNEGSKA (reference sequence). CDR3 in amino acids: CSARWSDGDLHSYNEQFF. The CDR3 nucleotides read TGCAGTGCTAGATGGTCGGACGGCGATCTTCACTCCTACAATGAGCAGTTCTTC.

This clonotype was detected ten times or more. The genes are TRBV6-5 and TRBJ2-4; D perhaps matches TRBD1 (6 bases). The germline CDR1 and CDR2 sequences are MNHEY and SVGAGI. The CDR3 contains 12 residues. The V end was cut by 6 bases, the J end by 8 bases, with 11 bases between. The CDR3 loop reads CASSPGAHIQYF. The DNA for the CDR3 is TGTGCCAGCAGCCCAGGGGCGCACATTCAGTACTTC.

This clonotype came up many times. The gene calls are TRBV20-1 and TRBJ2-2, with 12 positions matching TRBD2. Germline CDR1 DFQATT, CDR2 SNEGSKA (reference sequence). V dropped 7 bases and J dropped 7; count of bases not matched to a gene: 10. The CDR3 contains 15 residues. In DNA, the CDR3 is TGCAGTGTTGCTAGCGGGAGGGCCGATGGCGGGGAGCTGTTTTTT. It specifies CSVASGRADGGELFF.

Ten or more counts support this clonotype. V usage is TRBV7-9 and J usage is TRBJ1-3, with TRBD1 matching over 8 bases. Germline V CDR1 and CDR2: SEHNR, FQNEAQ (reference sequence). CDR3 size: 17 residues. V gave up 1 base and J gave up 1 base; unmatched junction bases: 6. Written as DNA, the CDR3 is TGTGCCAGCAGCTTAGGACAGGGGTTCGGGTCTGGAAACACCATATATTTT. Protein: CASSLGQGFGSGNTIYF.

Many counts were recorded for this clonotype. This chain connects TRBV10-3 to TRBJ2-2; 14 nucleotides match TRBD2. Germline V gene data show CDR1 as ENHRY and CDR2 as SYGVKD. The V gene end was trimmed by 6 bases and the J gene end by 5 bases; junction bases not matched to a gene: 5. This CDR3 region has 16 residues. CDR3 residues: CAIRGTSGRETGELFF. The CDR3 coding sequence is TGTGCCATCAGGGGGACTAGCGGGAGAGAGACCGGGGAGCTGTTTTTT.

This clonotype was seen at least ten times. The chain couples TRBV11-2 to TRBJ2-6, with D possibly being TRBD2 (5 bases). Germline lookup yields CDR1 SGHAT and CDR2 FQNNGV. V lost 2 bases to trimming and J lost 5 bases, with 16 bases between them. This CDR3 has 17 amino acids. This CDR3 is CASSLQRSWFRANVLTF. The DNA of the CDR3 is TGTGCCAGCAGCTTACAGCGGTCCTGGTTTCGGGCCAACGTCCTGACTTTC.

This clonotype was counted ten times or more. V and J are TRBV4-2 and TRBJ2-1; no firm D call. Trimming pared 0 bases from V and 4 bases from J, leaving 7 bases between. The germline V gene encodes CDR1 LGHNA and CDR2 YNFKEQ. This CDR3 has 14 amino acids. The CDR3: CASSQDKPYNEQFF. The CDR3 DNA sequence: TGTGCCAGCAGCCAAGATAAACCATACAATGAGCAGTTCTTC.

This clonotype was counted a few times. This sequence may be a read error, since a much larger clone differs from it by one base. The chain joins TRBV4-1 to TRBJ2-7; the D is unclear. Looked up from germline, CDR1 is MGHRA and CDR2 is YSYEKL. The CDR3 consists of 12 residues. V lost 5 bases and J lost 7, with 12 bases in between. The chain's CDR3 is CASSSGVKEQYF. Here the CDR3 DNA reads TGCGCCAGCAGCTCCGGCGTAAAAGAGCAGTACTTC.

This clonotype was seen repeatedly, ten times or more. Here the CDR3 reads CSAVGKKEKLFF. The CDR3, as DNA: TGCAGTGCCGTTGGGAAGAAGGAAAAACTGTTTTTT. The chain combines TRBV20-1 with TRBJ1-4; no clear D. CDR3 length equals 12 residues. Germline CDR1 DFQATT, CDR2 SNEGSKA (reference sequence). V lost 6 bases and J lost 8, with 13 bases in between.

This clonotype occurred many times. The rearrangement links TRBV7-3 to TRBJ2-5; no clear D. This CDR3 has 13 residues. Trimming took off 4 bases at V and 9 bases at J, with 15 bases between the two ends. Germline CDR1 and CDR2: SGHTA and FQGTGA. The CDR3 is CASSSTLFAAQYF. The CDR3 bases are TGTGCCAGCAGCTCGACCCTTTTCGCGGCCCAGTACTTC.

This clonotype was found many times. The J gene is TRBJ1-1, the V gene TRBV9; no clear D. This CDR3 region has 13 residues. Per germline, CDR1 SGDLS and CDR2 YYNGEE. V lost 1 base and J lost 1, with 5 bases in between. This CDR3 reads CASSVLGNTEAFF. CDR3 nucleotide sequence: TGTGCCAGCAGCGTACTCGGGAACACTGAAGCTTTCTTT.

This clonotype has ten or more counts. The rearrangement links TRBV12-3 or TRBV12-4 to TRBJ1-6; D ambiguous. This CDR3 comprises 13 residues. V was clipped by 3 bases and J by 10 bases, with 10 bases between them. In nucleotides, the CDR3 is TGTGCCAGCAGTTTGGGGTTTGGGTCACCCCTCCACTTT. It specifies CASSLGFGSPLHF.

This clonotype has ten or more counts. The chain combines TRBV6-2 or TRBV6-3 with TRBJ2-7; TRBD1 might be the D (5 bases). Germline lookup yields CDR1 MNHEY and CDR2 SVGEGT. V was pared by 0 bases and J by 2 bases, with 8 bases between. This CDR3 spans 14 amino acids. DNA for the CDR3: TGTGCCAGCAGTTACTCTACAGGTCCCTACGAGCAGTACTTC. Translation gives CASSYSTGPYEQYF.